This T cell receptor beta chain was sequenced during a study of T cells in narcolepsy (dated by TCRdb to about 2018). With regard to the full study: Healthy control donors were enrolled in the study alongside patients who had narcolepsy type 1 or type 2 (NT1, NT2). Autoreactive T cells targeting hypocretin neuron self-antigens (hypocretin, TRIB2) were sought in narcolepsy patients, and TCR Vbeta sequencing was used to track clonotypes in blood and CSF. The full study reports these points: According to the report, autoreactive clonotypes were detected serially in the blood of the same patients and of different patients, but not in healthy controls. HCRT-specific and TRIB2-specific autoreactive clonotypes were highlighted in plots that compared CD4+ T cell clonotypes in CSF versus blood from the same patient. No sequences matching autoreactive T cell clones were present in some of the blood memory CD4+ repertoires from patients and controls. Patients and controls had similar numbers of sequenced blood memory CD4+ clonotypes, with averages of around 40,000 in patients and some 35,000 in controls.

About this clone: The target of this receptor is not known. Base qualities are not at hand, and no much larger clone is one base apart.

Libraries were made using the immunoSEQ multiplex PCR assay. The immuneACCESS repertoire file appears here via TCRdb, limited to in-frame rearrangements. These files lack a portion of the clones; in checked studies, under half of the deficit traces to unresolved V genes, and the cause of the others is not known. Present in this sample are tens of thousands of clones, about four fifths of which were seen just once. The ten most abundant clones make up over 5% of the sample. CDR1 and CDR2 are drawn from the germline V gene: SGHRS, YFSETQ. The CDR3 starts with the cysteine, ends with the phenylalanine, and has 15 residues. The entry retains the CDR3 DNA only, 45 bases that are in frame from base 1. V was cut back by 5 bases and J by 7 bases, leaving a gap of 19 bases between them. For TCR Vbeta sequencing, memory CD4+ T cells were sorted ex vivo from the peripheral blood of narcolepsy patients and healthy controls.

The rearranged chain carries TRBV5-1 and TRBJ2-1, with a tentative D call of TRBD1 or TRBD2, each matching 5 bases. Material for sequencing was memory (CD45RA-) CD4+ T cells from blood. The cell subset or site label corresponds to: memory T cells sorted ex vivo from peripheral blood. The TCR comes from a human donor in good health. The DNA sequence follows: TGCGCCAGCAGTTTTGACCCGGGACCAAGTAATGAGCAGTTCTTC. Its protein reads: CASSFDPGPSNEQFF.